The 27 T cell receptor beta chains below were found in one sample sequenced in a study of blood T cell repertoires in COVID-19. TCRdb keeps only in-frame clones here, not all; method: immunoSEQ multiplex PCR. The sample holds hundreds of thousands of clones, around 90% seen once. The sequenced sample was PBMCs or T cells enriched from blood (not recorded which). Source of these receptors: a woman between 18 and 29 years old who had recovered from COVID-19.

The CDR3 nucleotides are TGTGCCAGCAGTTTTTTCGGCTCAGGGGCGCCCTATGGCTACACCTTC. Its protein is CASSFFGSGAPYGYTF. The rearrangement uses TRBV28 and TRBJ1-2; D is possibly TRBD1 (6 bases). Trimming took off 3 bases at V and 4 bases at J, with 18 bases between the two ends. Germline CDR1 and CDR2: MDHEN and SYDVKM. This CDR3 has 16 residues.

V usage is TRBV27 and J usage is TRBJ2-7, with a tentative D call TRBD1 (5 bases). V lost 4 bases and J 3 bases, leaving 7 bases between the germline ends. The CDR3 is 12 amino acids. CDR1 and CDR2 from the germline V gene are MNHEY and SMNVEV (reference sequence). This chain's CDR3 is CASSSQGYEQYF. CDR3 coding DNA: TGTGCCAGCAGTTCTCAGGGCTACGAGCAGTACTTC.

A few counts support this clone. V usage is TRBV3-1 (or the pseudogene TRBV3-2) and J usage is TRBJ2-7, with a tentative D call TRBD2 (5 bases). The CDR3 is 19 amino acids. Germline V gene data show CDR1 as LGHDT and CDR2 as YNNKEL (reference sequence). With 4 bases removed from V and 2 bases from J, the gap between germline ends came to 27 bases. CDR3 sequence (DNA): TGTGCCAGCAGCCGGGTCCCCAAAAGTCGAGCGGACCCCCCCTACGAGCAGTACTTC. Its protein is CASSRVPKSRADPPYEQYF.

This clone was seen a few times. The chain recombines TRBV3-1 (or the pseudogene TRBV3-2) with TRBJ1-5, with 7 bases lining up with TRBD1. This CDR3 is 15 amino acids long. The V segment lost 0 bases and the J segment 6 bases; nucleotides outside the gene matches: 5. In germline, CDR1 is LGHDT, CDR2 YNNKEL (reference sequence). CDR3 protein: CASSQDLSGGQPQHF. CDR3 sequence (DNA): TGTGCCAGCAGCCAAGACTTGTCAGGGGGTCAGCCCCAGCATTTT.

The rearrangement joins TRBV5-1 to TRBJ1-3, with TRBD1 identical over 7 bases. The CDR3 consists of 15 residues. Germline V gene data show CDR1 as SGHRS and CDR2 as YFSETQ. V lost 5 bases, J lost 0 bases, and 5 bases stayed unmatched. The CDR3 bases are TGCGCCAGCAGATTGACAGGGAGCTCTGGAAACACCATATATTTT. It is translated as CASRLTGSSGNTIYF.

DNA of the CDR3: TGTGCCAGCAGTGAAGGGGACAGCTTTAATTCACCCCTCCACTTT. Translated: CASSEGDSFNSPLHF. V and J are TRBV6-1 and TRBJ1-6; 7 bases match TRBD1. Germline assignment: CDR1 MNHNS and CDR2 SASEGT. Trimming took 1 base from V and 6 from J; bases not matched to a gene: 3. The CDR3 consists of 15 residues.

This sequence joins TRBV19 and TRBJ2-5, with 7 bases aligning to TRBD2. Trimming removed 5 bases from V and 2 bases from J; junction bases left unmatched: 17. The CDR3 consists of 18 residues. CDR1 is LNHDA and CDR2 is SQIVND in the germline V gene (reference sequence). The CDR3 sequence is CASSPLVGLAATQETQYF. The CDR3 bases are TGTGCCAGTAGTCCCCTAGTGGGTCTAGCGGCCACGCAAGAGACCCAGTACTTC.

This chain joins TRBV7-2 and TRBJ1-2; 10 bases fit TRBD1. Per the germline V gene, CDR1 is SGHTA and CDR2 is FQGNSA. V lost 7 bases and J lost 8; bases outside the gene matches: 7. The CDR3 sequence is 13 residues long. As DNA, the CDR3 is TGTGCCAGCACCATGGGACAGGGGAGCGGCTACACCTTC. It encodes CASTMGQGSGYTF.

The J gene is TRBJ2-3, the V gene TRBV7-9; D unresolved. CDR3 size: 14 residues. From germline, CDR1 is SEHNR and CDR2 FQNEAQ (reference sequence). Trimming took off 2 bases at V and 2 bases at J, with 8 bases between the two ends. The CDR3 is CASSLTVYTDTQYF. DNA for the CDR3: TGTGCCAGCAGCTTAACGGTTTACACAGATACGCAGTATTTT.

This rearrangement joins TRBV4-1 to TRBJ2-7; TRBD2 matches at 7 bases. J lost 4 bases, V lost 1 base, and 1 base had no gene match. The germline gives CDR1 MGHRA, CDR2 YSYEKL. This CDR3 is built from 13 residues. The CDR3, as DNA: TGCGCCAGCAGCCAAGTGGGGGGGTACGAGCAGTACTTC. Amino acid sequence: CASSQVGGYEQYF.

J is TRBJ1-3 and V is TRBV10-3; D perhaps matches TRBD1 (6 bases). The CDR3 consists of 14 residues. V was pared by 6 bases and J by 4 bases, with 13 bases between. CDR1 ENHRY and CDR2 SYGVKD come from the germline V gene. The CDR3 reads CAIREQGFGNTIYF. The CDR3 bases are TGTGCCATCAGGGAACAGGGTTTCGGAAACACCATATATTTT.

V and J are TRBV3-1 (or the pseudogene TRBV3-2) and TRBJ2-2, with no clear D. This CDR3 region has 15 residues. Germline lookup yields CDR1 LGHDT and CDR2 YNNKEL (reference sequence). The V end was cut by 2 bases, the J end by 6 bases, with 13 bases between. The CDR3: CASSQMSLGAGELFF. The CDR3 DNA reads TGTGCCAGCAGCCAAATGAGCCTAGGAGCCGGGGAGCTGTTTTTT.

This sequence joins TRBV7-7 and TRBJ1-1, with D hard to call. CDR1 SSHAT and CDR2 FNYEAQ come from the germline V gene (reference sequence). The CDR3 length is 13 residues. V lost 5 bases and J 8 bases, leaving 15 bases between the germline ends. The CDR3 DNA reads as TGTGCCAGCAGCGTTAGATCAGGCGCGGAAGCTTTCTTT. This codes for CASSVRSGAEAFF.

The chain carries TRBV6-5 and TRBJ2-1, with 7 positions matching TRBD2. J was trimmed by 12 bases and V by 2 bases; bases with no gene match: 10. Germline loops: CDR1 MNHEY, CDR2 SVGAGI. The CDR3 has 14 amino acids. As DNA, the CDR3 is TGTGCCAGCAGTTACCAACCGACTAGCCTTTGGCAGTTCTTC. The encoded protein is CASSYQPTSLWQFF.

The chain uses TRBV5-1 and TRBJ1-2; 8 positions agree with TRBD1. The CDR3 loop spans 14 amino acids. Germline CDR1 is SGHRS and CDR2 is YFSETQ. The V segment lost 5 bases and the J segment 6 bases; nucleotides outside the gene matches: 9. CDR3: CASRSGQGVDGYTF. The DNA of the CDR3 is TGCGCCAGCAGATCAGGACAGGGTGTAGATGGCTACACCTTC. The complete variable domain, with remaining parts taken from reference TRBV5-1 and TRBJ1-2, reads KAGVTQTPRYLIKTRGQQVTLSCSPISGHRSVSWYQQTPGQGLQFLFEYFSETQRNKGNFPGRFSGRQFSNSRSEMNVSTLELGDSALYLCASRSGQGVDGYTFGSGTRLTVV.

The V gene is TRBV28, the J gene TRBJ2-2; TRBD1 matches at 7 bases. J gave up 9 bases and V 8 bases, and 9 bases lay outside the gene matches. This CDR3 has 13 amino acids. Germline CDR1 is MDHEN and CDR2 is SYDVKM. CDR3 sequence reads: CASGLLQGWELFF. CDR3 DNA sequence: TGTGCCAGCGGGCTATTACAGGGGTGGGAGCTGTTTTTT. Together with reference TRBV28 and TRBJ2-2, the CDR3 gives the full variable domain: DVKVTQSSRYLVKRTGEKVFLECVQDMDHENMFWYRQDPGLGLRLIYFSYDVKMKEKGDIPEGYSVSREKKERFSLILESASTNQTSMYLCASGLLQGWELFFGEGSRLTVL.

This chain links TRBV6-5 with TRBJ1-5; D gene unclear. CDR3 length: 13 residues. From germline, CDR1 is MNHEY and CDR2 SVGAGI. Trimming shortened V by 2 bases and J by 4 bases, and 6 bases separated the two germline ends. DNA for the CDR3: TGTGCCAGCAGTTACCGGGAAAATCAGCCCCAGCATTTT. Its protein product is CASSYRENQPQHF.

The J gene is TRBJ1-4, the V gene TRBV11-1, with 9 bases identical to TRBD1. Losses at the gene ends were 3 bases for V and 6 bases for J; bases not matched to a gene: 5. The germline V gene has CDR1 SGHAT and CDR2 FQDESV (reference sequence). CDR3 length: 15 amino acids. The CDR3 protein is CASSLTGGKDEKLFF. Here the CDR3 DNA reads TGTGCCAGCAGCTTGACAGGGGGTAAAGATGAAAAACTGTTTTTT.

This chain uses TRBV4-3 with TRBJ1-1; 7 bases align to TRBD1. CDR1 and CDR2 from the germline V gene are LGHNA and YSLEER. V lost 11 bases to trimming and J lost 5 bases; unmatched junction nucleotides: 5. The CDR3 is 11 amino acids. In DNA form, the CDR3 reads TGCGCCCGACAGGGTACAACTGAAGCTTTCTTT. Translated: CARQGTTEAFF.

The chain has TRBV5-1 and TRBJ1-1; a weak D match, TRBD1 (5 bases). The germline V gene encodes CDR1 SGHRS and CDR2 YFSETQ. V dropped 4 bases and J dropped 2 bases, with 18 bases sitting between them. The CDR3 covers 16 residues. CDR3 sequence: CASSQIRGRTNTEAFF. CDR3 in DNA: TGCGCCAGCAGCCAGATTCGTGGGAGGACAAACACTGAAGCTTTCTTT.

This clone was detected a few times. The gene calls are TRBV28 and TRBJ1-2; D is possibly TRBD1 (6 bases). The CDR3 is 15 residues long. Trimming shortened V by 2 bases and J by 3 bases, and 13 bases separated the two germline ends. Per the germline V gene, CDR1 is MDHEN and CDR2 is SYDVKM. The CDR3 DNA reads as TGTGCCAGCAGTTTAACAGGGCTAACCCACTATGGCTACACCTTC. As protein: CASSLTGLTHYGYTF.

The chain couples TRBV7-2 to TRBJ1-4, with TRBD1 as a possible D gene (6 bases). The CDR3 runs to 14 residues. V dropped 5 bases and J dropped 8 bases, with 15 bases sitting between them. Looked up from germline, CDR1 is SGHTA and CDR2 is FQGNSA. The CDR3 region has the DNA TGTGCCAGCAGCCAAAGGACAGCGGGGGAAAAACTGTTTTTT. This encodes CASSQRTAGEKLFF.

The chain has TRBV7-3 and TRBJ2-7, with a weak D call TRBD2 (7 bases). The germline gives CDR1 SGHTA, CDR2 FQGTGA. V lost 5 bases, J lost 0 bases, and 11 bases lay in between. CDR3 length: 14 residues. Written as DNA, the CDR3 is TGTGCCAGCAGCCGGGGAGGGGGCTCCTACGAGCAGTACTTC. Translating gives CASSRGGGSYEQYF.

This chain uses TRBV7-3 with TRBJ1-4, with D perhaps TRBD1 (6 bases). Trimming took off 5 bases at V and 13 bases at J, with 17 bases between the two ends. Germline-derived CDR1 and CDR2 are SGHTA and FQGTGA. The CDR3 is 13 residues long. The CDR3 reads CASSATPGQRLFF. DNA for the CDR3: TGTGCCAGCAGCGCTACGCCGGGACAAAGACTGTTTTTT. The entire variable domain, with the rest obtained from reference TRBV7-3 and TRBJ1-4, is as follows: GAGVSQTPSNKVTEKGKYVELRCDPISGHTALYWYRQSLGQGPEFLIYFQGTGAADDSGLPNDRFFAVRPEGSVSTLKIQRTERGDSAVYLCASSATPGQRLFFGSGTQLSVL.

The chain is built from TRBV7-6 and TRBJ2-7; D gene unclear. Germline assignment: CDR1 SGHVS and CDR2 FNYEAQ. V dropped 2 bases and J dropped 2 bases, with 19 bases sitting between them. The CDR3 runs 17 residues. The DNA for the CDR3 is TGTGCCAGCAGCTTACAGTTCAGTTTAGTACAGCCCTACGAGCAGTACTTC. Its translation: CASSLQFSLVQPYEQYF.

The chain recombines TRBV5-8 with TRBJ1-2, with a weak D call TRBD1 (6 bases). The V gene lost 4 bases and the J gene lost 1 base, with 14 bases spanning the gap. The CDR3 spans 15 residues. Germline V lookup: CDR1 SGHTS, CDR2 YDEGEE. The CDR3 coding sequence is TGTGCCAGCAGCAAAAGCCCGGACAGTAACTATGGCTACACCTTC. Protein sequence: CASSKSPDSNYGYTF.

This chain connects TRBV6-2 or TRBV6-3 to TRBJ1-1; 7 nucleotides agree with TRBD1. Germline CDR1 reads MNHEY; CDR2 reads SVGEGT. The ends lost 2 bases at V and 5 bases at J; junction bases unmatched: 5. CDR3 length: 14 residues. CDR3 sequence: CASSYLGGPTEAFF. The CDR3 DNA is TGTGCCAGCAGTTACCTAGGGGGCCCGACTGAAGCTTTCTTT.